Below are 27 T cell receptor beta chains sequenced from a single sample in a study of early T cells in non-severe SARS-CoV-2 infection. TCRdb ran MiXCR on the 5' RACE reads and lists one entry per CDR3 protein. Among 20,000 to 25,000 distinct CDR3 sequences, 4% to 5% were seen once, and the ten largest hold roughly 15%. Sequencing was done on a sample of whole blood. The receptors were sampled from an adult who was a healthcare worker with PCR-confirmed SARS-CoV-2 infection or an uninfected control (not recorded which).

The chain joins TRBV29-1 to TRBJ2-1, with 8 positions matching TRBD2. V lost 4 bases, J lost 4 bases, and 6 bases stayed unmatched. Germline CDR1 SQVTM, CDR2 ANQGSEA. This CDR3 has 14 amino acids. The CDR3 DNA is TGCAGCGTTGTAGAGCGGGGGAAGTACAATGAGCAGTTCTTC. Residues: CSVVERGKYNEQFF.

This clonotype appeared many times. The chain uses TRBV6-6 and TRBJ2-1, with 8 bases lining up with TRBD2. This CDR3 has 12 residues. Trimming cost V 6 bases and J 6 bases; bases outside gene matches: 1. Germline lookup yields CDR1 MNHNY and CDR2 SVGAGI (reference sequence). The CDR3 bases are TGTGCCAGCAGCACTAGCGGCAATGAGCAGTTCTTC. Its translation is CASSTSGNEQFF.

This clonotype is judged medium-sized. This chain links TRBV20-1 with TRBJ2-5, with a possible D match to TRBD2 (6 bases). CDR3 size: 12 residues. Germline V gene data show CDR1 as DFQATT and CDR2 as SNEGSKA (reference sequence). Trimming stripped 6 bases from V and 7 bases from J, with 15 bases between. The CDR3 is CSANPGDATQYF. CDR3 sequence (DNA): TGCAGTGCAAATCCGGGAGACGCGACCCAGTACTTC.

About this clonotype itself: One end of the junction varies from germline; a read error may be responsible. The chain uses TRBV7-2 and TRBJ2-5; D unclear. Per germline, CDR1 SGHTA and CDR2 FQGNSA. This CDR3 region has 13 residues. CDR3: CASSFLTQETQNF. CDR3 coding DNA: TGTGCCAGCAGCTTTTTAACCCAAGAGACCCAGAACTTC.

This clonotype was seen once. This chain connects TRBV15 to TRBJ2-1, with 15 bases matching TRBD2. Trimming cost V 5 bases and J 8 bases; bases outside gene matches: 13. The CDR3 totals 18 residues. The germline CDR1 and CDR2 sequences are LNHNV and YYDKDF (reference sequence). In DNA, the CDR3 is TGTGCCACCAGCCCCCTCCTTAGGACTAGCGGGGGGGCGGATGAGCAGTTCTTC. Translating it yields CATSPLLRTSGGADEQFF.

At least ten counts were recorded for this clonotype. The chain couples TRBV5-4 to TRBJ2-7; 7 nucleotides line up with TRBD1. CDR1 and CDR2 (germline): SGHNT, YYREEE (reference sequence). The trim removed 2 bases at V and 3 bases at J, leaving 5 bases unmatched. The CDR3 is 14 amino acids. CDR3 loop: CASSFERQGYEQYF. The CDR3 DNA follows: TGTGCCAGCAGCTTTGAGAGACAGGGCTACGAGCAGTACTTC.

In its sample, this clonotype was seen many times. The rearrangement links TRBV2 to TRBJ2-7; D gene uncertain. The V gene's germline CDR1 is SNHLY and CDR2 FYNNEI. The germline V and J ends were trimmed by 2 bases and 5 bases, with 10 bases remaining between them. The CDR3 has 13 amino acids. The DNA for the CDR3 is TGTGCCAGCAGTGAACTCCCGGTCGACGAGCAGTACTTC. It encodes CASSELPVDEQYF.

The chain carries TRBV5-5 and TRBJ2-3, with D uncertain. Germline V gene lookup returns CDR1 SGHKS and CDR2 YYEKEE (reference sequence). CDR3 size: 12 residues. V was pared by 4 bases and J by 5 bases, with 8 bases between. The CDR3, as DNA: TGTGCCAGCAGCACATCCTTAGATACGCAGTATTTT. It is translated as CASSTSLDTQYF.

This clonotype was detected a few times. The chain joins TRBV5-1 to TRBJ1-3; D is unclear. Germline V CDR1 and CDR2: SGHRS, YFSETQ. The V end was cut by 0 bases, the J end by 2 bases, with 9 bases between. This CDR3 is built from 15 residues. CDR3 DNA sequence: TGCGCCAGCAGCTTGGCCGGGCTACCTGGAAACACCATATATTTT. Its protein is CASSLAGLPGNTIYF.

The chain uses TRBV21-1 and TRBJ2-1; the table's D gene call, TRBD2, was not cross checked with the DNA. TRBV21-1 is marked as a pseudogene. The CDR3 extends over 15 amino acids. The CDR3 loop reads CATLPGGAHVNEQFF. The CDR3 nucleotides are TGTGCCACCTTACCCGGGGGGGCCCATGTCAATGAGCAGTTCTTC.

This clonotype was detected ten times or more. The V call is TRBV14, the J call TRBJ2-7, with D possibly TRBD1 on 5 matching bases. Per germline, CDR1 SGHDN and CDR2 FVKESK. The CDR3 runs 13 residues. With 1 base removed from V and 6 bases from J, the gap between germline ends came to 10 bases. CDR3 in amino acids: CASSQVRVGEQYF. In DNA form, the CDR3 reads TGTGCCAGCAGCCAAGTCAGGGTGGGCGAGCAGTACTTC.

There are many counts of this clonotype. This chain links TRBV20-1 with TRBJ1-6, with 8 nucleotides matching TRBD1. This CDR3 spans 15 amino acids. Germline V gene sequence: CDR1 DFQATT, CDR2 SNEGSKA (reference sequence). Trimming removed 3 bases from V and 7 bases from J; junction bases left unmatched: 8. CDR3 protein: CSASASGQGNSPLHF. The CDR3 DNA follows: TGCAGTGCTAGCGCCTCCGGACAGGGAAATTCACCCCTCCACTTT.

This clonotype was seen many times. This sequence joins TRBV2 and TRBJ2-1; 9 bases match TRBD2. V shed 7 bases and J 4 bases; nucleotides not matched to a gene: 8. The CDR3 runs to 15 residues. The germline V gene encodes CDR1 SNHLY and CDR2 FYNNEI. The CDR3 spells CASNPPSGVYNEQFF. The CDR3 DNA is TGTGCCAGCAACCCTCCTAGCGGGGTTTACAATGAGCAGTTCTTC.

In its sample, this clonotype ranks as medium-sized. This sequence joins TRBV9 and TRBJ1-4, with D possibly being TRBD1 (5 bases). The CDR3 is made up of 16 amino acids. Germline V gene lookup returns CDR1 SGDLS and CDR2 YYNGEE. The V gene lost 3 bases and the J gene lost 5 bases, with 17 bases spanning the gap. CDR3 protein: CASSARAQGVNEKLFF. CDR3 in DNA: TGTGCCAGCAGCGCGCGGGCGCAGGGAGTGAATGAAAAACTGTTTTTT. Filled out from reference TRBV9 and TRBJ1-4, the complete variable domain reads DSGVTQTPKHLITATGQRVTLRCSPRSGDLSVYWYQQSLDQGLQFLIQYYNGEERAKGNILERFSAQQFPDLHSELNLSSLELGDSALYFCASSARAQGVNEKLFFGSGTQLSVL.

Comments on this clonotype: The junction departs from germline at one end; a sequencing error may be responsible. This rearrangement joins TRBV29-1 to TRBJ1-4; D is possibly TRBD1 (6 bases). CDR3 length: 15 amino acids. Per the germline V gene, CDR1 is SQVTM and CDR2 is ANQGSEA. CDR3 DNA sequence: TGCGGCGTTGAAGACCTTACGGGGGGCCGGGAAAAACTGTTTTTT. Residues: CGVEDLTGGREKLFF.

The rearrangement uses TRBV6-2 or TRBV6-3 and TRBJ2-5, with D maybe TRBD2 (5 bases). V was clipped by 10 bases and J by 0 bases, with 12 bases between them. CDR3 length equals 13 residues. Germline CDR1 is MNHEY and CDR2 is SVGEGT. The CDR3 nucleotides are TGTGCCACCCAACGGGATAACCAAGAGACCCAGTACTTC. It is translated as CATQRDNQETQYF.

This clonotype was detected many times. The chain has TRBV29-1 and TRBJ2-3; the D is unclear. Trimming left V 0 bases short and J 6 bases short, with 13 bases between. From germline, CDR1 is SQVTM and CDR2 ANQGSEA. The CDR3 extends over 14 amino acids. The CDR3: CSVEDSLGRDTQYF. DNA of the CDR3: TGCAGCGTTGAAGATAGTCTTGGGCGTGATACGCAGTATTTT.

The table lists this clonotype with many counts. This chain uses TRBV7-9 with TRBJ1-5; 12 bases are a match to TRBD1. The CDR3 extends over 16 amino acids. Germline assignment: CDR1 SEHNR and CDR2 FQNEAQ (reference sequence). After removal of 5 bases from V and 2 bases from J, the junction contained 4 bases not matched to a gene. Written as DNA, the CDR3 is TGTGCCAGCAGCAAAGGGACAGGGGGCGGCAATCAGCCCCAGCATTTT. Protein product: CASSKGTGGGNQPQHF.

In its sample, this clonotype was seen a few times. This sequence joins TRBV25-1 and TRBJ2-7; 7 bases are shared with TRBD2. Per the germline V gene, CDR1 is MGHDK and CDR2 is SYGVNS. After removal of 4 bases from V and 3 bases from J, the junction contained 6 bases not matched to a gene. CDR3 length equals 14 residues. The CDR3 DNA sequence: TGTGCCAGCAGTGGGCGACTAGCAGGCTACGAGCAGTACTTC. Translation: CASSGRLAGYEQYF.

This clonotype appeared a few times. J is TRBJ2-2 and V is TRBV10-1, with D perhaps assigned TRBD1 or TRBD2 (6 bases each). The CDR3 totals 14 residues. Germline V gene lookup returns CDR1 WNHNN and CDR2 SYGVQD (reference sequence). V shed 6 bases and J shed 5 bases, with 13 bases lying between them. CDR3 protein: CASSWGAGTGELFF. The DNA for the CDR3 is TGCGCCAGCAGCTGGGGGGCCGGAACCGGGGAGCTGTTTTTT.

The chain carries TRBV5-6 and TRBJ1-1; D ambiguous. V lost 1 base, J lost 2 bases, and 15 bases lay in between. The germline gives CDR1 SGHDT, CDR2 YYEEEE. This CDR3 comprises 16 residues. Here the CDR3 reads CASSLLPGTSNTEAFF. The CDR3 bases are TGTGCCAGCAGCTTGCTACCTGGCACTAGCAACACTGAAGCTTTCTTT.

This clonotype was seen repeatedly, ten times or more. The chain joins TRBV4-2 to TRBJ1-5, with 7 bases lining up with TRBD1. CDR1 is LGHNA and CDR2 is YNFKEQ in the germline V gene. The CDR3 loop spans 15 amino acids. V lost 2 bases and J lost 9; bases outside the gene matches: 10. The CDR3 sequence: CASSQSGGQLGPQHF. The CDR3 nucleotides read TGTGCCAGCAGCCAATCTGGGGGACAGCTAGGGCCCCAGCATTTT.

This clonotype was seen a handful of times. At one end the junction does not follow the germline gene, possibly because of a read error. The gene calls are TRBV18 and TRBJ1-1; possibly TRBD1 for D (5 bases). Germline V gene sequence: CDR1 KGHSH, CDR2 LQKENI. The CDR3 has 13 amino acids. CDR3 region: CVSSPARDRGAFF. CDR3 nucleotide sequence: TGTGTCAGCTCGCCTGCTAGGGACCGCGGGGCTTTCTTT.

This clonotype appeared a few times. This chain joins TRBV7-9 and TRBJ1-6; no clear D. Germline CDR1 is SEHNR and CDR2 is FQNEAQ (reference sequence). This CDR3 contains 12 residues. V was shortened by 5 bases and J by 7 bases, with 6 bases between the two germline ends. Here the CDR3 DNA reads TGTGCCAGCAGCCCCACCAATTCACCCCTCCACTTT. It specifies CASSPTNSPLHF. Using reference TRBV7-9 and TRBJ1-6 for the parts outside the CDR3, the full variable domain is DTGVSQNPRHKITKRGQNVTFRCDPISEHNRLYWYRQTLGQGPEFLTYFQNEAQLEKSRLLSDRFSAERPKGSFSTLEIQRTEQGDSAMYLCASSPTNSPLHFGNGTRLTVT.

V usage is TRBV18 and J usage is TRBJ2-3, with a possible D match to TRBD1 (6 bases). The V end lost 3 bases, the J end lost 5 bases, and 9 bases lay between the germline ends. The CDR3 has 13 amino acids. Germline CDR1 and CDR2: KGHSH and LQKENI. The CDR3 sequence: CASSPDSVDTQYF. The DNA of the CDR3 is TGTGCCAGCTCACCGGACAGTGTAGATACGCAGTATTTT.

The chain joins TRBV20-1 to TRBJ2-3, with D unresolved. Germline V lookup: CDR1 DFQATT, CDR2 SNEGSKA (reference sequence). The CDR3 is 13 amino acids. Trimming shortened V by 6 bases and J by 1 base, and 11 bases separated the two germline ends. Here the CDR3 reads CSAEVAGTDTQYF. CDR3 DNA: TGCAGTGCCGAGGTGGCGGGCACAGATACGCAGTATTTT.

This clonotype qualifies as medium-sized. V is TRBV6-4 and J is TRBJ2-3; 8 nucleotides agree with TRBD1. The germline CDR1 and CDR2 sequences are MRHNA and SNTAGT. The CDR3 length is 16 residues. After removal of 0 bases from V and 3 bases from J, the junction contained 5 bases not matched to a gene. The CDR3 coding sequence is TGTGCCAGCAGTGACTCACTAGGGACAGGAACAGATACGCAGTATTTT. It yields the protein CASSDSLGTGTDTQYF.